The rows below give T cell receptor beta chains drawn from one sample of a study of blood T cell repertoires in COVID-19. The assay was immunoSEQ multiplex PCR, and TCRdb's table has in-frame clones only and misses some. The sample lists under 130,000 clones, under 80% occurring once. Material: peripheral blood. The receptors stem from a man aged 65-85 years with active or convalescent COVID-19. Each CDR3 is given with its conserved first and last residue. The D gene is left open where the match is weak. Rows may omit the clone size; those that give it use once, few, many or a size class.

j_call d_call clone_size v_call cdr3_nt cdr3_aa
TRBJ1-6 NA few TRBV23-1 TGCGCCAGCAGAACAGGTTTCCCCCCTTACAATTCACCCCTCCACTTT CASRTGFPPYNSPLHF
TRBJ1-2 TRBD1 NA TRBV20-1 TGCAGTGCTAGTATAGACAGGGAACAGGGCTACACCTTC CSASIDREQGYTF
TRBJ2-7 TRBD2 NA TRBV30 TGTGCCTGGAGTGTCCTAGCGGACTCCTACGAGCAGTACTTC CAWSVLADSYEQYF
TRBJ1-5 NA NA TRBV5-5 TGTGCCAGCAGCTTGGATCCCCAAATCAATCAGCCCCAGCATTTT CASSLDPQINQPQHF
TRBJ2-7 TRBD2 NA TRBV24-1 TGTGCCACCAGTGATTTAAGGGGAGGGACCTACGAGCAGTACTTC CATSDLRGGTYEQYF
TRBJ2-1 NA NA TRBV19 TGTGCCAGTAGTTTAGCAACACCCTACAATGAGCAGTTCTTC CASSLATPYNEQFF
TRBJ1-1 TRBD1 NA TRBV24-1 TGTGCCACCAGTGATCCGGGGACAGGGGGGACTGAAGCTTTCTTT CATSDPGTGGTEAFF
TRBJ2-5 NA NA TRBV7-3 TGTGCCAGCAGCCCGGACCCCAGCGGCCAGACCCAGTACTTC CASSPDPSGQTQYF
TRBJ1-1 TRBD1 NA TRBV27 TGTGCCAGCAGATCAGGGGGCAACACTGAAGCTTTCTTT CASRSGGNTEAFF
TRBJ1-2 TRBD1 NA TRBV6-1 TGTGCCAGCAGCCCCGGACAGGGAACCTATGGCTACACCTTC CASSPGQGTYGYTF
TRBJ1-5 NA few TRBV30 TGTGCCTGGACTGGGGGCCTGAATCAGCCCCAGCATTTT CAWTGGLNQPQHF
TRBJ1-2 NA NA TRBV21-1 TGTGCCAGCAGCAAACGGTGTCCTCCAGGGGGGTACTGCTATGGCTACACCTTC CASSKRCPPGGYCYGYTF
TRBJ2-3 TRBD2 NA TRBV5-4 TGTGCCAGCAGCTCTAGCGGGGGGGCAGATACGCAGTATTTT CASSSSGGADTQYF
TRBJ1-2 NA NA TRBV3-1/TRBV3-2 TGTGCCAGCAGCCAGCAGGGTGGTGGCTACACCTTC CASSQQGGGYTF
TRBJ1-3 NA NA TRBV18 TGTGCCAGCTCACCAAGCCCAGGAACTGGAAACACCATATATTTT CASSPSPGTGNTIYF
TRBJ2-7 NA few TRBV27 TGTGCCAGCAGTCTAGAATACGAGCAGTACTTC CASSLEYEQYF
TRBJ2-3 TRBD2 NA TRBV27 TGTGCCAGCAGTACCGGGACTAGCGGGAGGGCCAACGGGGCAGATACGCAGTATTTT CASSTGTSGRANGADTQYF
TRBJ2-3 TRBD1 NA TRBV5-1 TGCGCCAGCAGCTTACAGGGGACACTCACAGATACGCAGTATTTT CASSLQGTLTDTQYF
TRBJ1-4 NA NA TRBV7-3 TGTGCCAGCAGCTTAGTTGGGGGGGCGAATGAAAAACTGTTTTTT CASSLVGGANEKLFF
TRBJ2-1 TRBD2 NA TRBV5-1 TGCGCCAGCAGCTCTAGCGGGAGGGATATAGATGAGCAGTTCTTC CASSSSGRDIDEQFF
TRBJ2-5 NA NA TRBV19 TGTGCCAGTAGTATATCGGGAACGCAAGAGACCCAGTACTTC CASSISGTQETQYF
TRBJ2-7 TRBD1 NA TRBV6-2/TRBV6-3 TGTGCCAGCAGTGCTACAGGGGGCCTATACGAGCAGTACTTC CASSATGGLYEQYF
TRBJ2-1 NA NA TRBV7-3 TGTGCCAGCAGCTTAAATAGCCCCGGCTCCTACAATGAGCAGTTCTTC CASSLNSPGSYNEQFF
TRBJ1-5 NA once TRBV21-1 TGTGGTCCAGGGGAAGATCAGCCCCAGCATTTT CGPGEDQPQHF
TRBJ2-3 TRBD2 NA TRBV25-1 TGTGCCAGCAGTCGGACTAGTGGCACAGATACGCAGTATTTT CASSRTSGTDTQYF
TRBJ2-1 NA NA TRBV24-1 TGTGCCACCAGTGGAGGAGCCGACTCCTACAATGAGCAGTTCTTC CATSGGADSYNEQFF
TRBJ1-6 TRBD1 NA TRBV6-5 TGTGCCAGCAGTTACTCGGGACAGACTAATTCACCCCTCCACTTT CASSYSGQTNSPLHF
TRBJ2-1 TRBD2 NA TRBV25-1 TGTGCCAGCAGCGACCCGGGACTAGCGGGAGTGAGTAATGAGCAGTTCTTC CASSDPGLAGVSNEQFF
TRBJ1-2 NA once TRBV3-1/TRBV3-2 TGTGCCAGCAGCAGTCAGGGGATGGTGCATGGCTACACCTTC CASSSQGMVHGYTF
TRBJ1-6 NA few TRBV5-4 TGTGCCAGCAGCTTGTCAGGGTGGAATTCACCCCTCCACTTT CASSLSGWNSPLHF
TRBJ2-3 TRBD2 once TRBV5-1 TGCGCCAGCAGCTTGGATAGCGGGGGGAACACAGATACGCAGTATTTT CASSLDSGGNTDTQYF
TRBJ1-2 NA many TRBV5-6 TGTGCCAGCAGCTTGCCTGGGCGTACCTATGGCTACACCTTC CASSLPGRTYGYTF
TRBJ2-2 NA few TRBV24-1 TGTGCCACCGCGCGGGACCAGAACACCGGGGAGCTGTTTTTT CATARDQNTGELFF
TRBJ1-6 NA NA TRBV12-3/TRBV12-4 TGTGCCAGCAGTTTATCTTATAATTCACCCCTCCACTTT CASSLSYNSPLHF
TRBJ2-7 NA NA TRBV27 TGTGCCAGCAGTTTAGGGGTAGCGGCCTCCTACGAGCAGTACTTC CASSLGVAASYEQYF
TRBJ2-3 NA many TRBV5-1 TGCGCCAGCAGCTTGGAGCTAGCTAGCACAGATACGCAGTATTTT CASSLELASTDTQYF
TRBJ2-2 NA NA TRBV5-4 TGTGCCAGCAGCTTGGGTCAGGCGTTGAACACCGGGGAGCTGTTTTTT CASSLGQALNTGELFF
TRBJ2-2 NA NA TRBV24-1 TGTGCCACCCGTAAAGCGGAAAACACCGGGGAGCTGTTTTTT CATRKAENTGELFF
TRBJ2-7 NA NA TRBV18 TGTGCCAGCTCGCAGCCTCGGGTTTGGACTGACTCCTACGAGCAGTACTTC CASSQPRVWTDSYEQYF
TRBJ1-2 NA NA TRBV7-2 TGTGCCAGCAGCTTTTTAGGGGATGGCTACACCTTC CASSFLGDGYTF
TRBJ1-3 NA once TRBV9 TGTGCCAGCAGCGTCATATCAGACTCTGGAAACACCATATATTTT CASSVISDSGNTIYF
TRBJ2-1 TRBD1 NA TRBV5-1 TGCGCCAGCAGCTTGAGGCAGGGGGCCTCCTACAATGAGCAGTTCTTC CASSLRQGASYNEQFF
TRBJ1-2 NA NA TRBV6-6 TGTGCCAGCAGTCAACGACAAGACTATGGCTACACCTTC CASSQRQDYGYTF
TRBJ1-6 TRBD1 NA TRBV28 TGTGCCAGCAGTTTGGGGGGGACAGGGGATTCACCCCTCCACTTT CASSLGGTGDSPLHF
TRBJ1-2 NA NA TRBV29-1 TGCAGCGCCCGTCACCCAGCGTCACGAGGCTACACCTTC CSARHPASRGYTF
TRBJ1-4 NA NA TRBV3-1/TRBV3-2 TGTGCCAGCAGCCAATCTTCTGGACTGAGTAATGAAAAACTGTTTTTT CASSQSSGLSNEKLFF
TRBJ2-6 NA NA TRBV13 TGTGCCAGCAGCTTAGGTGGTAGTGGGGCCAACGTCCTGACTTTC CASSLGGSGANVLTF
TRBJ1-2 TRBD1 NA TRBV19 TGTGCCAGTAGTATGGTCGGACAGGGGTCTTATGGCTACACCTTC CASSMVGQGSYGYTF
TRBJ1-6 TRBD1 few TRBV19 TGTGCCAGTAGTATATCGGGGACAGGGGCAGGCCTCCACTTT CASSISGTGAGLHF
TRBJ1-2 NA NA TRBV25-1 TGTGCCAGCAGTGTTACAGGTACCTATGGCTACACCTTC CASSVTGTYGYTF